This TCR beta chain was sequenced during a study of T cell changes during pregnancy in multiple sclerosis. The germline gives CDR1 SGHDT, CDR2 YYEEEE. The V gene end was trimmed by 2 bases and the J gene end by 8 bases; junction bases not matched to a gene: 5. There are 14 residues in the CDR3. Produced via immunoSEQ multiplex PCR; TCRdb's table is partial and in-frame only. Of tens of thousands of clones in the sample, roughly 90% were seen once. The receptor comes from a female donor in good health, enrolled as a control in a pregnancy study. The gene calls are TRBV5-6 and TRBJ1-2; TRBD1 agrees at 11 bases. The sequenced sample was peripheral blood, obtained after pregnancy. CDR3 in amino acids: CASSFGQGARGYTF. Written as DNA, the CDR3 is TGTGCCAGCAGCTTCGGACAGGGGGCCAGAGGCTACACCTTC.